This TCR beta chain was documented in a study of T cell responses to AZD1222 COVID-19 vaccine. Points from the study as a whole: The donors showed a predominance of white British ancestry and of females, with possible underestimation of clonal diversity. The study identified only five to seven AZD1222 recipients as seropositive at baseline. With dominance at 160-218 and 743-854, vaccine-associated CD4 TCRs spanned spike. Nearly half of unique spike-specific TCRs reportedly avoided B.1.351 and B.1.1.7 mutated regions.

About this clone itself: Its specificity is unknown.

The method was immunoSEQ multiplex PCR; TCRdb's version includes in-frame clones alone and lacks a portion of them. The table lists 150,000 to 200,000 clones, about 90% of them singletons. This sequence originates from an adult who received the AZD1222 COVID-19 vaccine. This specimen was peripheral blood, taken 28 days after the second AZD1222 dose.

This chain's CDR3 is CASRLTGGEQYF. The CDR3 nucleotides read TGTGCCAGCAGACTGACAGGGGGCGAGCAGTACTTC. The chain links TRBV3-1 (or the pseudogene TRBV3-2) to TRBJ2-7, with 9 bases identical to TRBD1. CDR1 is LGHDT and CDR2 is YNNKEL in the germline V gene (reference sequence). V lost 6 bases, J lost 6 bases, and 3 bases stayed unmatched. The CDR3 sequence is 12 residues long.